These 5 T cell receptor beta chains were sequenced from one sample in a study of cytomegalovirus exposure and HLA in healthy donors. Assay: immunoSEQ multiplex PCR; the TCRdb copy retains only in-frame clones and omits some. The table shows under 200,000 clones, with around 92% occurring only once. The sample consisted of PBMCs. The receptors derive from a woman between 18 and 30 years old in good health and CMV-seropositive.

This rearrangement joins TRBV29-1 to TRBJ1-1; D might be TRBD1 (5 bases). Germline lookup yields CDR1 SQVTM and CDR2 ANQGSEA. The CDR3 runs 14 residues. V dropped 2 bases and J dropped 2 bases, with 12 bases sitting between them. The CDR3 loop reads CSVERQLKNTEAFF. CDR3 bases: TGCAGCGTTGAACGACAGCTTAAAAACACTGAAGCTTTCTTT. Looking up the rest from reference TRBV29-1 and TRBJ1-1 gives the full variable domain: SAVISQKPSRDICQRGTSLTIQCQVDSQVTMMFWYRQQPGQSLTLIATANQGSEATYESGFVIDKFPISRPNLTFSTLTVSNMSPEDSSIYLCSVERQLKNTEAFFGQGTRLTVV.

This chain links TRBV5-1 with TRBJ2-5; TRBD1 matches at 9 bases. Germline loops: CDR1 SGHRS, CDR2 YFSETQ. There are 14 residues in the CDR3. Losses at the gene ends were 6 bases for V and 5 bases for J; bases not matched to a gene: 8. CDR3 sequence (DNA): TGCGCCAGCACCTCGGGACAGGGTTTGGAGACCCAGTACTTC. It encodes CASTSGQGLETQYF.

This clone was counted between two and nine times. The chain combines TRBV20-1 with TRBJ2-1; D ambiguous. The CDR3 totals 11 residues. V lost 1 base to trimming and J lost 12 bases, with 10 bases between them. Germline V gives CDR1 DFQATT, CDR2 SNEGSKA (reference sequence). CDR3 coding DNA: TGCAGTGCTAGAGCAGAAGAATGGCAGTTCTTC. It yields the protein CSARAEEWQFF.

The chain combines TRBV14 with TRBJ1-1; 7 bases fit TRBD1. The CDR3 runs to 14 residues. Germline CDR1 reads SGHDN; CDR2 reads FVKESK. With 3 bases clipped from V and 3 bases from J, the junction kept 4 bases outside the gene matches. This CDR3 is CASSQGTVDTEAFF. DNA for the CDR3: TGTGCCAGCAGCCAGGGGACAGTGGACACTGAAGCTTTCTTT.

This clone was seen once. The CDR3 bases are TGCGCCAGCAGCCCGGGGGGTGGCGGGGGCAAAGAGCAGTACTTC. Translating gives CASSPGGGGGKEQYF. This sequence joins TRBV5-1 and TRBJ2-7; D is perhaps TRBD2 (7 bases). Germline V gene lookup returns CDR1 SGHRS and CDR2 YFSETQ. Trimming left V 4 bases short and J 7 bases short, with 21 bases between. This CDR3 region has 15 residues.